Below are 13 T cell receptor beta chains sequenced from a single sample in a study of blood T cells in healthy people across ages. The use of a sample-barcoded 5' primer and a J-beta primer mix characterized a second PCR of roughly 7 to 11 cycles. Each CDR3 protein gets one entry after TCRdb re-called the 5' RACE reads with MiXCR. Of roughly 650,000 distinct CDR3 sequences in the sample, approximately 30% were seen once. Sequenced input: blood. Receptor source: a woman older than 75 in good health.

This clonotype was picked up many times. J is TRBJ2-3 and V is TRBV7-8, with 9 bases fitting TRBD2. Germline V gives CDR1 SGHVS, CDR2 FQNEAQ. The CDR3 loop spans 15 amino acids. V lost 5 bases, J lost 7 bases, and 10 bases stayed unmatched. In DNA form, the CDR3 reads TGTGCCAGCAGCCTCGGGCTAGCGGGGAGCAATACGCAGTATTTT. Its translation is CASSLGLAGSNTQYF.

For this clonotype: One end of the junction varies from germline; a read error may be responsible. The rearrangement links TRBV5-1 to TRBJ2-7; TRBD2 aligns across 11 bases. There are 16 residues in the CDR3. Per germline, CDR1 SGHRS and CDR2 YFSETQ. CDR3 sequence reads: CASSFTSGGRPYEQYF. In DNA form, the CDR3 reads TGCGCCAGTAGCTTCACTAGCGGGGGCCGCCCCTACGAGCAGTACTTC.

Concerning this clonotype itself: A read error may explain this, as a much larger clone is one base away. The chain combines TRBV9 with TRBJ1-4; D possibly corresponds to TRBD1 (5 bases). The germline V gene encodes CDR1 SGDLS and CDR2 YYNGEE. The CDR3 sequence is 14 residues long. In DNA form, the CDR3 reads TGTACCAGCAGCGTAGGGGACGGAGATGGAAAACTGTTTTTT. Protein product: CTSSVGDGDGKLFF.

This clonotype was recorded a few times. The germline gene is not matched at one end of the junction; a read error may be the cause. The chain couples TRBV7-9 to TRBJ2-7; no firm D call. The J call may be faulty, since TRBJ2-5 better matches the DNA end. The CDR3 loop spans 12 amino acids. Germline V gene lookup returns CDR1 SEHNR and CDR2 FQNEAQ (reference sequence). This CDR3 is CARSLEAKTQYF. The CDR3 DNA follows: TGTGCCCGCAGCTTAGAGGCTAAGACCCAGTACTTC.

Of note for this clonotype: A much more abundant neighbour one base away suggests this may be a read error. CDR3 loop: CASSMYGPTVPGERFF. The CDR3 DNA is TGCGCCAGCAGCATGTACGGTCCCACGGTCCCCGGGGAGCGGTTTTTT. The chain uses TRBV5-1 and TRBJ2-2; possible D gene TRBD2, 5 bases. The length of the CDR3 is 16 residues. Germline V gene lookup returns CDR1 SGHRS and CDR2 YFSETQ.

This clonotype was observed many times. The chain has TRBV28 and TRBJ2-7; 10 bases are shared with TRBD1. Germline CDR1 is MDHEN and CDR2 is SYDVKM. The junction had 11 bases not matched to a gene; V was cut back by 6 bases and J by 3 bases. The CDR3 is 16 amino acids. The CDR3 nucleotides are TGTGCCAGCAGACTGGACAGGGGGAGTCTACTCTACGAGCAGTACTTC. The encoded protein is CASRLDRGSLLYEQYF.

To note about this clonotype: Possible read error: a much larger clone is one base away. The chain carries TRBV18 and TRBJ2-1, with unresolved D. The CDR3 contains 11 residues. CDR1 and CDR2 (germline): KGHSH, LQKENI. Trimming took off 9 bases at V and 7 bases at J, with 10 bases between the two ends. CDR3 DNA: TGTGCCAGTCTAGACGGGAATGAGCAGTTCTTC. It translates to CASLDGNEQFF. The complete variable domain, with remaining parts taken from reference TRBV18 and TRBJ2-1, reads NAGVMQNPRHLVRRRGQEARLRCSPMKGHSHVYWYRQLPEEGLKFMVYLQKENIIDESGMPKERFSAEFPKEGPSILRIQQVVRGDSAAYFCASLDGNEQFFGPGTRLTVL.

As to this clonotype: A much larger clonotype is one base distant, so this may be a read error. As DNA, the CDR3 is TGCAGTACACGACAGCCCGGCAGAAGCTATGGCTACACCTTC. As protein: CSTRQPGRSYGYTF. The chain joins TRBV29-1 to TRBJ1-2; tentatively, D is TRBD1 (5 bases). The CDR3 runs 14 residues. In germline, CDR1 is SQVTM, CDR2 ANQGSEA.

This clonotype was counted only a few times. This chain connects TRBV20-1 to TRBJ1-3; 7 nucleotides match TRBD1. There are 15 residues in the CDR3. Germline CDR1 reads DFQATT; CDR2 reads SNEGSKA (reference sequence). The V and J ends lost 2 bases and 4 bases, in that order; junction bases with no gene match: 8. The CDR3 here is CSARLGGASGNTIYF. In nucleotides, the CDR3 is TGCAGTGCTAGACTAGGGGGCGCGTCGGGAAACACCATATATTTT.

This clonotype was seen many times. The junction and the germline gene differ at one end; a read error may be behind it. This rearrangement joins TRBV15 to TRBJ2-1; 11 bases agree with TRBD2. CDR3 length equals 16 residues. In germline, CDR1 is LNHNV, CDR2 YYDKDF (reference sequence). This CDR3 reads CAASDIAGGPYNEQFF. The CDR3 DNA reads TGTGCCGCCAGCGACATAGCGGGGGGGCCCTACAATGAGCAGTTCTTC.

Turning to this clonotype: A much more abundant neighbour one base away suggests this may be a read error. The chain joins TRBV7-2 to TRBJ1-2; maybe TRBD1 (6 bases). The CDR3 length is 14 residues. From germline, CDR1 is SGHTA and CDR2 FQGNSA. CDR3 nucleotide sequence: TGTGCCAGCCGCTTCGACAGGCGTATCTATGGCTACACCTTC. It translates to CASRFDRRIYGYTF.

This clonotype showed up many times. This rearrangement joins TRBV5-1 to TRBJ1-6, with 7 bases aligning to TRBD1. The V gene's germline CDR1 is SGHRS and CDR2 YFSETQ. The CDR3 covers 16 residues. Unmatched junction bases numbered 4, after V lost 0 bases and J lost 4 bases. In DNA form, the CDR3 reads TGCGCCAGCAGCTTGGGCAGGGGGGCATATAATTCACCCCTCCACTTT. Translating gives CASSLGRGAYNSPLHF.

This chain connects TRBV6-2 or TRBV6-3 to TRBJ1-1; 7 nucleotides agree with TRBD1. V was pared by 7 bases and J by 9 bases, with 5 bases of the junction left unmatched. The CDR3 loop spans 11 amino acids. CDR1 MNHEY and CDR2 SVGEGT come from the germline V gene. The CDR3 region has the DNA TGTGCCAGCAACGACAGGGACAAAGCTTTCTTT. Protein: CASNDRDKAFF.